In its sample, the clone carrying this T cell receptor beta chain was seen many times. Unique molecular identifiers were used to barcode this TCRbeta library. Each CDR3 protein gets one entry after TCRdb re-called the PCR reads with MiXCR. Of 350,000 to 400,000 distinct CDR3 sequences in the sample, roughly 20% were seen once. The data belong to a study of T-cell reconstitution after alpha-beta-depleted transplantation in children. V was cut by 7 bases and J by 2 bases, with 18 bases left in between. The CDR3 has 16 amino acids. Sample: PBMCs from the stem cell graft donor, taken from the stem cell graft. The receptor's source is a human donor who donated a stem cell graft to a child with acute myeloid leukemia. This chain connects TRBV12-3 or TRBV12-4 to TRBJ2-1; D is possibly TRBD2 (5 bases). CDR3 in amino acids: CASIPNGEQAYNEQFF. The CDR3 DNA follows: TGTGCCAGCATCCCCAACGGGGAGCAAGCCTACAATGAGCAGTTCTTC.